Following are 13 T cell receptor beta chains from one sample sequenced in a study of blood T cells in healthy people across ages. Using a J-beta primer mix together with a sample-barcoded 5' primer, a second PCR was run for about 6 to 11 cycles. From the 5' RACE reads, TCRdb called clonotypes with MiXCR, one entry per CDR3 protein. The sample has 1.5 million to 2 million distinct CDR3 sequences, about 35% seen once. Input material: blood. These receptors all come from a young woman in good health.

The sample holds a few counts of this clonotype. CDR3 in amino acids: CSARDASRYEQFF. The CDR3 nucleotides read TGCAGTGCTAGAGATGCCAGTAGGTATGAGCAGTTCTTC. This chain links TRBV20-1 with TRBJ2-1; D uncertain. The CDR3 runs to 13 residues. Between the trimmed V and J ends, which lost 0 bases and 8 bases, there was a span of 11 bases. Germline assignment: CDR1 DFQATT and CDR2 SNEGSKA (reference sequence).

V and J are TRBV4-2 and TRBJ2-4, with a tentative D call TRBD1 (6 bases). Germline V gives CDR1 LGHNA, CDR2 YNFKEQ. V was pared by 1 base and J by 13 bases, with 26 bases between. The CDR3 is made up of 17 amino acids. The CDR3: CASSQAHSTGPRREQYF. The CDR3, as DNA: TGTGCCAGCAGCCAAGCCCATTCGACAGGACCCCGTCGAGAGCAGTACTTC.

This rearrangement joins TRBV7-9 to TRBJ2-7, with D perhaps assigned TRBD1 or TRBD2 (5 bases each). The CDR3 covers 15 residues. Germline values: CDR1 SEHNR, CDR2 FQNEAQ (reference sequence). V dropped 8 bases and J dropped 3 bases, with 20 bases sitting between them. The CDR3 bases are TGTGCCAGCCGACCCCTGAGGGGATTGGTCTACGAGCAGTACTTC. It codes for CASRPLRGLVYEQYF.

This clonotype was found many times. CDR3 protein: CAISDSGTDTQYF. In DNA, the CDR3 is TGTGCCATCAGTGATAGTGGCACAGATACGCAGTATTTT. The chain couples TRBV10-3 to TRBJ2-3, with D unclear. Trimming shortened V by 3 bases and J by 1 base, and 5 bases separated the two germline ends. The CDR3 is made up of 13 amino acids. CDR1 and CDR2 (germline): ENHRY, SYGVKD.

The sample holds many counts of this clonotype. One end of the junction fails to match germline, which may point to a read error. The rearrangement links TRBV7-3 to TRBJ2-1; 12 nucleotides line up with TRBD2. The CDR3 length is 15 residues. Per germline, CDR1 SGHTA and CDR2 FQGTGA. The CDR3 DNA follows: TGCGCCAGCAGCCGGACTAGCGGGGAATACAATGAGCAGTTCTTC. This encodes CASSRTSGEYNEQFF.

This rearrangement joins TRBV2 to TRBJ2-1; D might be TRBD2 (5 bases). The length of the CDR3 is 12 residues. Trimming cost V 6 bases and J 9 bases, with 12 bases left between them. CDR1 and CDR2 from the germline V gene are SNHLY and FYNNEI. DNA for the CDR3: TGTGCCAGCAGCGCACGGGAAAGTGAGCAGTTCTTC. The encoded protein is CASSARESEQFF.

This chain uses TRBV28 with TRBJ2-1; D remains ambiguous. The germline V gene encodes CDR1 MDHEN and CDR2 SYDVKM. The CDR3 consists of 13 residues. V was pared by 2 bases and J by 8 bases, with 10 bases between. DNA for the CDR3: TGTGCCAGCAGTTTACGCACCCTCGATGAGCAGTTCTTC. Translation: CASSLRTLDEQFF. Together with reference TRBV28 and TRBJ2-1, the CDR3 gives the full variable domain: DVKVTQSSRYLVKRTGEKVFLECVQDMDHENMFWYRQDPGLGLRLIYFSYDVKMKEKGDIPEGYSVSREKKERFSLILESASTNQTSMYLCASSLRTLDEQFFGPGTRLTVL.

This clonotype was seen a few times. The chain recombines TRBV29-1 with TRBJ1-2; D is unresolved. V lost 4 bases and J 2 bases, leaving 8 bases between the germline ends. The CDR3 is 12 amino acids. CDR1 and CDR2 (germline): SQVTM, ANQGSEA. The CDR3 here is CSVVILNYGYTF. The DNA for the CDR3 is TGCAGCGTTGTGATTTTAAACTATGGCTACACCTTC.

This clonotype was seen ten or more times. This chain links TRBV6-6 with TRBJ2-3, with D unresolved. There are 13 residues in the CDR3. The germline gives CDR1 MNHNY, CDR2 SVGAGI (reference sequence). The V and J ends lost 6 bases and 4 bases respectively, with 11 bases between them. The CDR3 spells CASSPGHPDTQYF. DNA of the CDR3: TGTGCCAGCAGCCCCGGTCACCCAGATACGCAGTATTTT.

The chain links TRBV3-1 to TRBJ2-5; possible D gene TRBD1, 5 bases. The CDR3 extends over 15 amino acids. The germline V and J ends were trimmed by 0 bases and 4 bases, with 12 bases remaining between them. Germline lookup yields CDR1 LGHDT and CDR2 YNNKEL (reference sequence). The CDR3 here is CASSQEKGFRETQYF. In DNA, the CDR3 is TGTGCCAGCAGCCAAGAGAAGGGGTTCCGAGAGACCCAGTACTTC.

This clonotype has just a few counts. This rearrangement joins TRBV6-1 to TRBJ1-2; no definite D call. V lost 2 bases and J 8 bases, leaving 12 bases between the germline ends. This CDR3 is 13 amino acids long. Germline V gene lookup returns CDR1 MNHNS and CDR2 SASEGT. The CDR3 is CASSESRGTGYTF. As DNA, the CDR3 is TGTGCCAGCAGTGAATCTCGGGGAACCGGCTACACCTTC.

At least ten counts were recorded for this clonotype. The rearrangement links TRBV25-1 to TRBJ2-7; 9 bases fit TRBD1. V shed 1 base and J 3 bases; nucleotides not matched to a gene: 1. CDR3 length equals 14 residues. The germline gives CDR1 MGHDK, CDR2 SYGVNS. The CDR3: CASSESGQGYEQYF. For the CDR3, the DNA is TGTGCCAGCAGTGAATCGGGACAGGGCTACGAGCAGTACTTC.

The V gene is TRBV10-3, the J gene TRBJ1-2, with TRBD1 matching 8 bases. CDR1 is ENHRY and CDR2 is SYGVKD in the germline V gene. V dropped 4 bases and J dropped 5; count of bases not matched to a gene: 18. CDR3 length: 18 amino acids. The CDR3 region has the DNA TGTGCCATCAGTGGGTCACGGGGAGGACAGGGCAGGCAGTATGGCTACACCTTC. Translated, it gives CAISGSRGGQGRQYGYTF.